These T cell receptor beta chains were read from a single sample in a study of blood T cell repertoires in COVID-19. Method: immunoSEQ multiplex PCR; TCRdb's copy keeps in-frame clones and lacks some. The data contain around 400,000 clones, approximately 90% of them singletons. Sequenced sample: PBMCs or T cells enriched from blood (not recorded which). These receptors originate from a woman in her 40s who had been exposed to COVID-19. Each CDR3 is given without its conserved first and last residue. Each record gives: J gene, V gene, clone size, CDR3 length, CDR3 protein. Expanded clones are given a class, and other clones once, few, many or no size at all.

>TRBJ2-1|TRBV27|NA|13
ASRSTGTTYNEQF
>TRBJ1-2|TRBV29-1|NA|12
SVDVGAQGYGYT
>TRBJ1-1|TRBV6-1|NA|12
ASSEWGEDTEAF
>TRBJ1-2|TRBV29-1|NA|11
SDQAQGNYGYT
>TRBJ2-7|TRBV27|NA|13
ASSLISGGSYEQY
>TRBJ1-4|TRBV30|NA|12
AWSVRGGVEKLF
>TRBJ2-7|TRBV30|NA|13
AWSRGQGQQDEQY
>TRBJ1-2|TRBV5-1|once|13
ASSLTATGSHGYT
>TRBJ1-1|TRBV30|once|15
AWSVDRTGGMNTEAF
>TRBJ1-2|TRBV11-2|NA|10
AGAGQGEGYT
>TRBJ1-2|TRBV27|NA|12
ASSLSWTGEGYT
>TRBJ2-1|TRBV7-2|NA|13
ASSLELAGGNEQF
>TRBJ1-2|TRBV21-1|NA|15
ASSKGRTVETNYGYT
>TRBJ1-1|TRBV6-5|NA|12
ASRRRTVNTEAF
>TRBJ1-1|TRBV9|NA|12
ASSPRQGDTEAF
>TRBJ2-1|TRBV6-5|NA|13
ASRDDRAGGNEQF
>TRBJ2-3|TRBV4-3|NA|17
ASSQAYRTSGRAGDTQY
>TRBJ1-1|TRBV20-1|NA|9
SAPGNTEAF
>TRBJ1-6|TRBV19|NA|15
ASNRGGERAMVGPLH
>TRBJ2-5|TRBV19|NA|12
ASSMLGAGETQY
>TRBJ1-1|TRBV19|NA|12
ASSMTHGVTEAF
>TRBJ2-7|TRBV10-2|NA|15
ASSESTWSRVKYEQY
>TRBJ1-5|TRBV27|NA|12
ASSFLGGAQPQH
>TRBJ2-5|TRBV19|once|12
ASSTRDRQETQY
>TRBJ2-1|TRBV3-1/TRBV3-2|NA|15
ASSQDRTGGLRDEQF
>TRBJ2-7|TRBV5-1|NA|14
ASSLVGGRFTYEQY
>TRBJ2-1|TRBV5-8|once|12
ASSLGQGGNEQF
>TRBJ2-2|TRBV7-7|NA|14
ASSLGQGRHTGELF
>TRBJ2-5|TRBV12-5|NA|12
ASGPGQYEETQY
>TRBJ1-4|TRBV13|NA|13
ASSSRGGAHEKLF
>TRBJ1-2|TRBV4-1|NA|11
ASSPAGTYGYT
>TRBJ1-6|TRBV6-5|NA|13
ASSYPTGQNSPLH
>TRBJ2-3|TRBV2|NA|14
ASITAERGSTDTQY
>TRBJ2-2|TRBV7-3|few|12
ASSLGQNTGELF
>TRBJ1-5|TRBV25-1|NA|11
AKGQKSNQPQH